Shown below are 8 T cell receptor beta chains from a single sample sequenced in a study of blood T cell repertoires in COVID-19. The data were produced by immunoSEQ multiplex PCR, yet TCRdb's version contains in-frame clones alone and is incomplete. The sample has approximately 100,000 clones; 69% are singletons. Sequencing used peripheral blood. The receptors derive from a man at least 80 years old with acute or convalescent COVID-19.

The rearrangement joins TRBV5-1 to TRBJ2-7, with D possibly TRBD2 on 5 matching bases. Germline V gene sequence: CDR1 SGHRS, CDR2 YFSETQ. The CDR3 loop spans 15 amino acids. Deletions cut 8 bases from V and 6 bases from J, with 24 bases between. CDR3 residues: CASRSGDPLMREQYF. The CDR3 coding sequence is TGCGCCAGTCGGTCCGGGGATCCTCTGATGCGCGAGCAGTACTTC.

The chain links TRBV6-4 to TRBJ1-4, with a possible D match to TRBD1 (5 bases). Trimming took off 8 bases at V and 6 bases at J, with 19 bases between the two ends. The CDR3 covers 15 residues. CDR1 and CDR2 (germline): MRHNA, SNTAGT. CDR3 amino acids: CASPTKRQGDEKLFF. CDR3 sequence (DNA): TGTGCCAGCCCCACCAAAAGGCAGGGTGATGAAAAACTGTTTTTT.

This rearrangement joins TRBV7-6 to TRBJ1-5; D is unresolved. CDR1 and CDR2 from the germline V gene are SGHVS and FNYEAQ. The CDR3 spans 13 residues. The germline V and J ends were trimmed by 1 base and 6 bases, with 7 bases remaining between them. This CDR3 reads CASSLDPSQPQHF. The CDR3 DNA is TGTGCCAGCAGCTTAGATCCCAGTCAGCCCCAGCATTTT.

This clone appeared a single time. The CDR3 here is CATSRTVDAALHF. The CDR3 DNA reads TGTGCCACCAGCAGAACCGTAGATGCCGCCCTCCACTTT. This chain links TRBV15 with TRBJ1-6; D ambiguous. CDR3 length: 13 residues. Germline values: CDR1 LNHNV, CDR2 YYDKDF (reference sequence). Trimming shortened V by 2 bases and J by 14 bases, and 13 bases separated the two germline ends. The variable domain in full, with the rest retrieved from reference TRBV15 and TRBJ1-6, is DAMVIQNPRYQVTQFGKPVTLSCSQTLNHNVMYWYQQKSSQAPKLLFHYYDKDFNNEADTPDNFQSRRPNTSFCFLDIRSPGLGDTAMYLCATSRTVDAALHFGNGTRLTVT.

Here the CDR3 DNA reads TGTGCCAGCAGCTTAGCAGCGGGGTCCACCGGGGAGCTGTTTTTT. Residues: CASSLAAGSTGELFF. The chain is built from TRBV7-2 and TRBJ2-2, with 7 bases lining up with TRBD2. Looked up from germline, CDR1 is SGHTA and CDR2 is FQGNSA. CDR3 length: 15 residues. V lost 0 bases to trimming and J lost 4 bases; unmatched junction nucleotides: 2. Based on the CDR3 plus reference TRBV7-2 and TRBJ2-2, the full variable domain is GAGVSQSPSNKVTEKGKDVELRCDPISGHTALYWYRQSLGQGLEFLIYFQGNSAPDKSGLPSDRFSAERTGGSVSTLTIQRTQQEDSAVYLCASSLAAGSTGELFFGEGSRLTVL.

This clone turned up a few times. The chain recombines TRBV4-3 with TRBJ1-2; D not resolved. Germline V gene sequence: CDR1 LGHNA, CDR2 YSLEER. This CDR3 has 15 residues. The V and J ends lost 1 base and 3 bases respectively, with 12 bases between them. CDR3 sequence: CASSQGEGLDYGYTF. The CDR3 DNA follows: TGCGCCAGCAGCCAAGGGGAGGGCTTAGACTATGGCTACACCTTC.

The chain links TRBV3-1 (or the pseudogene TRBV3-2) to TRBJ2-2; D is perhaps TRBD2 (6 bases). In germline, CDR1 is LGHDT, CDR2 YNNKEL (reference sequence). The CDR3 has 12 residues. The ends were cut back, 10 bases at V and 7 bases at J, with 13 bases in the middle. Here the CDR3 reads CATASGSGELFF. The CDR3, as DNA: TGTGCCACTGCATCCGGGAGCGGGGAGCTGTTTTTT.

The genes are TRBV19 and TRBJ1-3, with TRBD1 as a possible D gene (6 bases). This CDR3 comprises 16 residues. Per the germline V gene, CDR1 is LNHDA and CDR2 is SQIVND (reference sequence). V lost 5 bases and J 0 bases, leaving 14 bases between the germline ends. In DNA form, the CDR3 reads TGTGCCAGTAGTGATGGACAGATTAGCTCTGGAAACACCATATATTTT. It encodes CASSDGQISSGNTIYF.